The 12 T cell receptor beta chains reported below all come from one sample, sequenced in a study of quantifying T cell responses using KT2 cells. Study background: RNA was reverse transcribed with TCR alpha and beta constant-region primers.

A single-stranded UMI oligo with SP2 sequence was ligated to cDNA 3' ends. An equimolar mix of RC1.1 and RC1.2 primed the beta chain across TRBC1 and TRBC2. TCRdb redid the calling of the UMI-ligation and nested PCR reads with MiXCR, one entry per CDR3 protein. The table lists about 53,000 distinct CDR3 sequences, 12% of them singletons. The material sequenced was PBMCs spiked with cells of the T cell clone KT2. The receptors come from a human donor.

This chain joins TRBV9 and TRBJ2-1, with TRBD2 matching over 11 bases. Trimming took 4 bases from V and 0 from J; bases not matched to a gene: 18. Germline loops: CDR1 SGDLS, CDR2 YYNGEE. The CDR3 runs to 21 residues. CDR3 DNA sequence: TGTGCCAGCAGCTCTAACCCGGGACTAGCGGAAACAATGTTCTCCTACAATGAGCAGTTCTTC. Translated: CASSSNPGLAETMFSYNEQFF. Filled out from reference TRBV9 and TRBJ2-1, the complete variable domain reads DSGVTQTPKHLITATGQRVTLRCSPRSGDLSVYWYQQSLDQGLQFLIQYYNGEERAKGNILERFSAQQFPDLHSELNLSSLELGDSALYFCASSSNPGLAETMFSYNEQFFGPGTRLTVL.

This clonotype has just a few counts. The rearrangement links TRBV11-3 to TRBJ2-1; D gene unclear. Germline V gene data show CDR1 as SGHNT and CDR2 as YENEEA. This CDR3 is built from 13 residues. Trimming left V 8 bases short and J 4 bases short, with 12 bases between. CDR3: CASRALGYNEQFF. CDR3 coding DNA: TGTGCCAGCCGGGCATTGGGTTACAATGAGCAGTTCTTC. Using reference TRBV11-3 and TRBJ2-1 for the parts outside the CDR3, the full variable domain is EAGVVQSPRYKIIEKKQPVAFWCNPISGHNTLYWYLQNLGQGPELLIRYENEEAVDDSQLPKDRFSAERLKGVDSTLKIQPAELGDSAVYLCASRALGYNEQFFGPGTRLTVL.

This clonotype has a count of ten or more. The V gene is TRBV10-3, the J gene TRBJ2-7, with 7 bases identical to TRBD2. CDR3 length equals 15 residues. V trimming: 6 bases; J trimming: 4 bases; junction bases outside the gene matches: 12. CDR1 is ENHRY and CDR2 is SYGVKD in the germline V gene. Here the CDR3 DNA reads TGTGCCATCAGCCCCGCGGCTAGCGGTCCTTACGAGCAGTACTTC. This gives the protein CAISPAASGPYEQYF.

This sequence joins TRBV6-5 and TRBJ2-7, with 8 positions matching TRBD2. From germline, CDR1 is MNHEY and CDR2 SVGAGI. The V and J ends lost 2 bases and 6 bases, in that order; junction bases with no gene match: 12. The CDR3 contains 16 residues. Written as DNA, the CDR3 is TGTGCCAGCAGTTACGAGGGGATTACGGGGGGGGGCGAGCAGTACTTC. Translation: CASSYEGITGGGEQYF.

This clonotype was seen a handful of times. CDR3 protein: CASSYRHTGELFF. DNA for the CDR3: TGCGCCAGCAGCTACCGACACACCGGGGAGCTGTTTTTT. The genes are TRBV4-3 and TRBJ2-2; D unclear. This CDR3 is built from 13 residues. The V end was cut by 5 bases, the J end by 3 bases, with 7 bases between. The germline CDR1 and CDR2 sequences are LGHNA and YSLEER.

This clonotype appeared a few times. The CDR3 is CSVVLRFTDTQYF. The DNA for the CDR3 is TGCAGCGTGGTGTTGAGGTTCACAGATACGCAGTATTTT. The V and J genes are TRBV29-1 and TRBJ2-3; no clear D. V gave up 6 bases and J gave up 2 bases, with 12 bases separating them. This CDR3 contains 13 residues. The germline CDR1 and CDR2 sequences are SQVTM and ANQGSEA.

This clonotype was counted once. The V gene is TRBV4-1, the J gene TRBJ1-3; weak D call: TRBD1 (6 bases). Trimming cost V 0 bases and J 8 bases, with 20 bases left between them. Germline CDR1 reads MGHRA; CDR2 reads YSYEKL. This CDR3 is 17 amino acids long. DNA for the CDR3: TGCGCCAGCAGCCAAGATCAGGAGGGGGGTCTGGAAGACACCATATATTTT. The encoded protein is CASSQDQEGGLEDTIYF.

This clonotype was seen at least ten times. This chain connects TRBV6-2 or TRBV6-3 to TRBJ1-1; D gene unclear. V shed 2 bases and J shed 1 base, with 5 bases lying between them. The CDR3 spans 13 residues. Germline V gene lookup returns CDR1 MNHEY and CDR2 SVGEGT. The CDR3 protein is CASSYGRNTEAFF. For the CDR3, the DNA is TGTGCCAGCAGTTACGGTCGGAACACTGAAGCTTTCTTT.

This clonotype has more than one count but fewer than ten. The chain combines TRBV20-1 with TRBJ1-1; no definite D call. The CDR3 is made up of 12 amino acids. V was clipped by 6 bases and J by 4 bases, with 12 bases between them. Germline V gives CDR1 DFQATT, CDR2 SNEGSKA (reference sequence). The CDR3 sequence: CSALGTVTEAFF. The CDR3 nucleotides read TGCAGTGCCCTGGGAACAGTCACTGAAGCTTTCTTT.

This clonotype was counted only a few times. This chain connects TRBV20-1 to TRBJ1-2, with 7 nucleotides matching TRBD1. The germline V gene has CDR1 DFQATT and CDR2 SNEGSKA (reference sequence). This CDR3 has 14 residues. The CDR3 nucleotides read TGCAGCGCCACCCACCCGACAGGGAACTATGGCTACACCTTC. Translation gives CSATHPTGNYGYTF.

The V call is TRBV2, the J call TRBJ2-1, with D possibly being TRBD1 (5 bases). The CDR3 sequence is 14 residues long. Between the trimmed V and J ends, which lost 4 bases and 10 bases, there was a span of 17 bases. Germline V lookup: CDR1 SNHLY, CDR2 FYNNEI. This chain's CDR3 is CASSAVNTKGEQFF. In DNA, the CDR3 is TGTGCCAGCAGTGCAGTGAACACCAAGGGGGAGCAGTTCTTC. The full variable domain, its missing parts supplied by reference TRBV2 and TRBJ2-1, is EPEVTQTPSHQVTQMGQEVILRCVPISNHLYFYWYRQILGQKVEFLVSFYNNEISEKSEIFDDQFSVERPDGSNFTLKIRSTKLEDSAMYFCASSAVNTKGEQFFGPGTRLTVL.

The V and J genes are TRBV2 and TRBJ1-4, with 7 bases identical to TRBD1. Germline loops: CDR1 SNHLY, CDR2 FYNNEI. Germline trimming cut 5 bases from V and 5 bases from J; bases unmatched to any gene: 8. This CDR3 is built from 15 residues. CDR3 region: CASSHPGTANEKLFF. CDR3 sequence (DNA): TGTGCCAGCAGTCACCCCGGGACAGCAAATGAAAAACTGTTTTTT.